This T cell receptor (beta chain) was recovered during a study of prognosis after radiotherapy for stage I lung cancer. General study findings and limits: Patients without metastases reportedly showed TRBV and TRBJ gene usage unlike that of patients with metastases.

Notes on this clonotype: Its antigen is as yet unknown.

Trimming removed 6 bases at V and 8 bases at J, with 11 bases between. Germline-derived CDR1 and CDR2 are MNHNS and SASEGT. The CDR3 runs to 13 residues. Starting from genomic DNA, TCR beta CDR3 was amplified through two-round multiplex PCR. Amplification in first-round PCR relied on primers specific to each TRBV and TRBJ gene. Using its own MiXCR run on the multiplex PCR reads, TCRdb lists one record per CDR3 protein. Here the sample spans roughly 20,000 distinct CDR3 sequences, about 60% being singletons. This clonotype was sampled from a donor of 50 years or more with non-small cell lung cancer. The sample here was PBMCs, taken before or after stereotactic body radiation therapy (not recorded which). The J gene is TRBJ1-6, the V gene TRBV6-1, with D uncertain. The CDR3 DNA reads as TGTGCCAGCAGGACGGGATGGGATTCACCCCTCCACTTT. Encoded protein: CASRTGWDSPLHF.